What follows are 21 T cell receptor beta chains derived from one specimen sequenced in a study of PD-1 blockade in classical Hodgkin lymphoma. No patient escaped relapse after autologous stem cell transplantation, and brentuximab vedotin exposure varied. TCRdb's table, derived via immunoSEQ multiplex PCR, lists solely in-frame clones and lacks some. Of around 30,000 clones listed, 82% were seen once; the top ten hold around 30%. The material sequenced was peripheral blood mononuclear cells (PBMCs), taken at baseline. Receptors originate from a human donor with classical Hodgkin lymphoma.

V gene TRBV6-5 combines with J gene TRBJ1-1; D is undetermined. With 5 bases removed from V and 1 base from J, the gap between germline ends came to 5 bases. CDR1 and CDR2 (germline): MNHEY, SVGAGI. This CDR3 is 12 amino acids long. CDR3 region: CASSRENTEAFF. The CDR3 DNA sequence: TGTGCCAGCAGTAGGGAGAACACTGAAGCTTTCTTT.

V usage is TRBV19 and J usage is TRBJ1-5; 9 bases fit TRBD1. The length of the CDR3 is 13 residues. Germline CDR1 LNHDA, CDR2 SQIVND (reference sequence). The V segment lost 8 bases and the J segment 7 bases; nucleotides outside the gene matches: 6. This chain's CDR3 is CASGGQGIQPQHF. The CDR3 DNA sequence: TGTGCCAGTGGGGGACAGGGAATACAGCCCCAGCATTTT.

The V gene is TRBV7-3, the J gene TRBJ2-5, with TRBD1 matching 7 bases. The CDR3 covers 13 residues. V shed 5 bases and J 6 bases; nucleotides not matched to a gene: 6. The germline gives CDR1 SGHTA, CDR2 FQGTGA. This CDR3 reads CASSQLTGQTQYF. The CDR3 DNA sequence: TGTGCCAGCAGCCAACTGACAGGGCAGACCCAGTACTTC.

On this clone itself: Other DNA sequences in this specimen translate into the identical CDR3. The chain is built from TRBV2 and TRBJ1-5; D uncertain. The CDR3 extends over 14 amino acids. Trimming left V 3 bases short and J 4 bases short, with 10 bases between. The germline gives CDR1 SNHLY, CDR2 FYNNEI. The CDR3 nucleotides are TGTGCCAGCAGTGAGAGGAGGTCAAATCAGCCCCAGCATTTT. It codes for CASSERRSNQPQHF.

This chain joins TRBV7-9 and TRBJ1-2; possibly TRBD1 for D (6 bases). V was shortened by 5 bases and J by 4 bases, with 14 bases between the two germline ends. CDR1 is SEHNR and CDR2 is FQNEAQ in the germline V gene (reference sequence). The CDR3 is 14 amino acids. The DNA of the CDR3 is TGTGCCAGCAGCCCCGGACAGACCTCCTATGGCTACACCTTC. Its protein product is CASSPGQTSYGYTF.

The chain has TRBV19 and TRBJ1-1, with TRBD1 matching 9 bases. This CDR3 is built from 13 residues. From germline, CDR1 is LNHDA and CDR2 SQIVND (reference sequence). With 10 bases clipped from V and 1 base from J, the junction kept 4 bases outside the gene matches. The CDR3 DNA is TGTGCCATATCGGACAGGGGGAACACTGAAGCTTTCTTT. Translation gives CAISDRGNTEAFF.

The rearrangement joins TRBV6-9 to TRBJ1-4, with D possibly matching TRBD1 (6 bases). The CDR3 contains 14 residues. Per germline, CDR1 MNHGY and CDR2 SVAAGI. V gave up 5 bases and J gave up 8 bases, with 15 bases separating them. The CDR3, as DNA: TGTGCCAGCAGTGCTCGGGGGCTAGGGGAAAAACTGTTTTTT. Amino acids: CASSARGLGEKLFF.

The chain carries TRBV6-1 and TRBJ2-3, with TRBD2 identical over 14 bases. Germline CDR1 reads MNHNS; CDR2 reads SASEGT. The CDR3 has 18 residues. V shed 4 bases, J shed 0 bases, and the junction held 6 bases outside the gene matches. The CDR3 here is CASSAGLAGVTSTDTQYF. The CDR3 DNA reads TGTGCCAGCAGTGCGGGACTAGCGGGGGTAACTAGCACAGATACGCAGTATTTT.

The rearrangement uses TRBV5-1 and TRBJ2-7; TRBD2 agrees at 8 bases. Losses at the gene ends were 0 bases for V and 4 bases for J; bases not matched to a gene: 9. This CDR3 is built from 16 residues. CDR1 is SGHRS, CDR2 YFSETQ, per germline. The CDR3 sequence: CASSLAQAGARYEQYF. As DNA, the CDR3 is TGCGCCAGCAGCTTGGCCCAAGCGGGGGCCAGGTACGAGCAGTACTTC.

Written as DNA, the CDR3 is TGTGCCATCAGTGAGTCCACCGGGACAGGGACCACGAACACCGGGGAGCTGTTTTTT. Translation: CAISESTGTGTTNTGELFF. The gene calls are TRBV10-3 and TRBJ2-2; 9 positions agree with TRBD1. With V trimmed by 0 bases and J by 0 bases, 8 bases remained unmatched. The CDR3 runs to 19 residues. From germline, CDR1 is ENHRY and CDR2 SYGVKD.

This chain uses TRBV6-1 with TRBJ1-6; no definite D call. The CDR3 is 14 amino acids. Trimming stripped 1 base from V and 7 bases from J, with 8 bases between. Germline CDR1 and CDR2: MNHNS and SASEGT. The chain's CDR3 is CASSEVGLNSPLHF. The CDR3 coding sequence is TGTGCCAGCAGTGAAGTTGGCCTGAATTCACCCCTCCACTTT.

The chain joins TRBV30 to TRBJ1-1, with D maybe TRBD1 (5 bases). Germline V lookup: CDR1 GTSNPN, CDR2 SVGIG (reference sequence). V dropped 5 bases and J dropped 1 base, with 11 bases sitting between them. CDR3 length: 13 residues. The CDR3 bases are TGTGCCTGGGGGGACGGGGCGAACACTGAAGCTTTCTTT. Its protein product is CAWGDGANTEAFF.

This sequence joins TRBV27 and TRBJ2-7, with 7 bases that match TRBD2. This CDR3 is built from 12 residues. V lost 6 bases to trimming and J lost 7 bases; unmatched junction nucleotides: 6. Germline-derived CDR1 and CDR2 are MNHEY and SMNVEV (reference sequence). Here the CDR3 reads CASSWGGNEQYF. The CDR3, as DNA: TGTGCCAGCAGCTGGGGAGGGAATGAGCAGTACTTC.

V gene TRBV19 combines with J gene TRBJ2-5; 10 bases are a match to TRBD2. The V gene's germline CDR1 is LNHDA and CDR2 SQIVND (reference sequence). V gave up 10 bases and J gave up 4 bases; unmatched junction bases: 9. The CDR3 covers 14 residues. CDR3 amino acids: CATRGASGGETQYF. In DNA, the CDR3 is TGTGCCACCCGGGGGGCTAGCGGGGGAGAGACCCAGTACTTC.

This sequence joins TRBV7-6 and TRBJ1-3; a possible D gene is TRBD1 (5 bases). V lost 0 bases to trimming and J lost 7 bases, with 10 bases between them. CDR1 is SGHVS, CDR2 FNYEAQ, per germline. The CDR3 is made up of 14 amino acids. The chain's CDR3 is CASSLAGTANTIYF. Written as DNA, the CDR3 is TGTGCCAGCAGCTTAGCCGGGACGGCGAACACCATATATTTT.

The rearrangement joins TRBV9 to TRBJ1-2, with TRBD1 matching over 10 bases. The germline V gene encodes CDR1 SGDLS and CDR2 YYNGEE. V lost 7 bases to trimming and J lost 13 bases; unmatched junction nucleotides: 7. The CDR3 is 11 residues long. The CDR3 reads CASVGGQGFTF. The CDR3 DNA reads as TGTGCCAGCGTGGGGGGACAGGGGTTCACCTTC.

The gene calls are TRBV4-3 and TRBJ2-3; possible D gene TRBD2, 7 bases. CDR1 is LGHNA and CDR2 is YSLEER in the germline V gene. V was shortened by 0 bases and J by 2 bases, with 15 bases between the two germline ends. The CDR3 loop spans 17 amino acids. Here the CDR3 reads CASSQDGRGVYTDTQYF. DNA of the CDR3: TGCGCCAGCAGCCAAGATGGGAGGGGGGTATACACAGATACGCAGTATTTT.

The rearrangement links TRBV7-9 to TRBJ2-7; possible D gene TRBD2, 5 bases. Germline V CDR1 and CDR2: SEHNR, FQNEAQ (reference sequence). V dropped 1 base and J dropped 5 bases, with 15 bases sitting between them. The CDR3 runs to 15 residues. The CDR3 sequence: CASSLVTGLFHEQYF. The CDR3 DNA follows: TGTGCCAGCAGCTTAGTTACGGGGTTGTTCCACGAGCAGTACTTC.

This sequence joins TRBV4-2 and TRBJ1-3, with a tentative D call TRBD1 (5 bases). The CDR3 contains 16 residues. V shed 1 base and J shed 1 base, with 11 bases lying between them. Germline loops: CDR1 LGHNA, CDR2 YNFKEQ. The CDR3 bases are TGTGCCAGCAGCCAAGCCAGGGTAGCGTCTGGAAACACCATATATTTT. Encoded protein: CASSQARVASGNTIYF.

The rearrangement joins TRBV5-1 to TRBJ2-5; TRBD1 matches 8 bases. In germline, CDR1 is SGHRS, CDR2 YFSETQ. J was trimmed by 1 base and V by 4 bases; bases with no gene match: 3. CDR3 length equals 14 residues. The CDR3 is CASSGTGAQETQYF. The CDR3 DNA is TGCGCCAGCAGCGGGACAGGAGCCCAAGAGACCCAGTACTTC.

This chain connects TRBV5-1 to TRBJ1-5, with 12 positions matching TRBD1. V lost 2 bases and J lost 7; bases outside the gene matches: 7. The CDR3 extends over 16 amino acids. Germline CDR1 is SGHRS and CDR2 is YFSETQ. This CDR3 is CASSLSGTGGGQPQHF. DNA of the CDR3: TGCGCCAGCAGCTTATCCGGGACAGGGGGCGGACAGCCCCAGCATTTT.